A single sample is the source of the 30 T cell receptor beta chains below, sequenced in a study of cytomegalovirus exposure and HLA in healthy donors. 60 Vbeta and 13 Jbeta primers were used in PCR. Method: immunoSEQ multiplex PCR; TCRdb's copy keeps in-frame clones and lacks some. The table records around 180,000 clones, about 79% of them present only once. The sample consisted of PBMCs. These receptors were collected from a girl aged 2 to 10 in good health and CMV-seropositive.

V usage is TRBV5-1 and J usage is TRBJ2-7, with 8 nucleotides matching TRBD2. Per germline, CDR1 SGHRS and CDR2 YFSETQ. The CDR3 runs to 13 residues. The J segment lost 6 bases and the V segment lost 4 bases, leaving 6 bases of the junction unmatched. CDR3 sequence reads: CASSRGGQSEQYF. The CDR3 DNA reads as TGCGCCAGCAGCCGGGGGGGCCAAAGCGAGCAGTACTTC.

The chain combines TRBV6-1 with TRBJ2-7; TRBD1 agrees at 7 bases. The V and J ends lost 7 bases and 5 bases, in that order; junction bases with no gene match: 11. CDR1 is MNHNS, CDR2 SASEGT, per germline. The CDR3 covers 14 residues. CDR3 sequence (DNA): TGTGCCAGCACCCCGACAGGGTTTCCTAACGAGCAGTACTTC. Encoded protein: CASTPTGFPNEQYF.

The chain is built from TRBV5-1 and TRBJ1-4; D is ambiguous. V shed 0 bases and J shed 4 bases, with 4 bases lying between them. Germline values: CDR1 SGHRS, CDR2 YFSETQ. The CDR3 sequence is 13 residues long. Written as DNA, the CDR3 is TGCGCCAGCAGCTTGGGACATAATGAAAAACTGTTTTTT. Residues: CASSLGHNEKLFF.

The chain employs TRBV4-2 and TRBJ2-1; TRBD2 agrees at 9 bases. Germline CDR1 LGHNA, CDR2 YNFKEQ. V was pared by 3 bases and J by 10 bases, with 7 bases of the junction left unmatched. The CDR3 length is 14 residues. Here the CDR3 reads CASSQTPLAGEQFF. CDR3 nucleotides: TGTGCCAGCAGCCAGACCCCCCTAGCGGGGGAGCAGTTCTTC.

The chain links TRBV28 to TRBJ1-2, with D possibly being TRBD1 (6 bases). Trimming took 5 bases from V and 5 from J, leaving 18 bases between them. Per germline, CDR1 MDHEN and CDR2 SYDVKM. The CDR3 is 15 amino acids. CDR3 coding DNA: TGTGCCAGCAGTGCTCAGGGTACAAGGGGGTATGGCTACACCTTC. Its protein product is CASSAQGTRGYGYTF.

The gene calls are TRBV6-5 and TRBJ1-2; the D gene is possibly TRBD1 (6 bases). Germline values: CDR1 MNHEY, CDR2 SVGAGI. The CDR3 spans 16 residues. Trimming took 0 bases from V and 6 from J, leaving 17 bases between them. CDR3 residues: CASSYSNYPGTNGYTF. The CDR3 bases are TGTGCCAGCAGTTACTCGAATTATCCAGGGACAAATGGCTACACCTTC.

The chain couples TRBV19 to TRBJ1-4; 9 bases are shared with TRBD1. This CDR3 is built from 14 residues. Germline loops: CDR1 LNHDA, CDR2 SQIVND (reference sequence). The J segment lost 8 bases and the V segment lost 8 bases, leaving 9 bases of the junction unmatched. As DNA, the CDR3 is TGTGCCAGTGTAGCGGGACAGGGATACGAAAAACTGTTTTTT. As protein: CASVAGQGYEKLFF.

The chain combines TRBV29-1 with TRBJ2-2; D is unresolved. Germline V lookup: CDR1 SQVTM, CDR2 ANQGSEA. The CDR3 is 17 amino acids. The germline V and J ends were trimmed by 0 bases and 1 base, with 15 bases remaining between them. The CDR3 DNA follows: TGCAGCGTTGAAGATCCCACACCATCAGAGAACACCGGGGAGCTGTTTTTT. It is translated as CSVEDPTPSENTGELFF.

This clone was observed once. J is TRBJ1-2 and V is TRBV28, with a possible D match to TRBD1 (5 bases). Trimming removed 3 bases from V and 4 bases from J, with 24 bases in between. The germline V gene encodes CDR1 MDHEN and CDR2 SYDVKM. This CDR3 spans 18 amino acids. The CDR3 DNA follows: TGTGCCAGCAGTTTCCTACGTCGGGGTTTGGGGGGAAGCTATGGCTACACCTTC. Translation gives CASSFLRRGLGGSYGYTF.

The chain carries TRBV5-4 and TRBJ1-1, with a weak D call TRBD1 (5 bases). The CDR3 contains 13 residues. Germline CDR1 is SGHNT and CDR2 is YYREEE (reference sequence). Deletions cut 0 bases from V and 5 bases from J, with 8 bases between. DNA of the CDR3: TGTGCCAGCAGCTTGGAAAGGGGAACTGAAGCTTTCTTT. Translating it yields CASSLERGTEAFF. Drawing the rest from reference TRBV5-4 and TRBJ1-1, the complete variable domain is ETGVTQSPTHLIKTRGQQVTLRCSSQSGHNTVSWYQQALGQGPQFIFQYYREEENGRGNFPPRFSGLQFPNYSSELNVNALELDDSALYLCASSLERGTEAFFGQGTRLTVV.

This chain connects TRBV19 to TRBJ1-2; D may be TRBD1 (5 bases). Germline V CDR1 and CDR2: LNHDA, SQIVND (reference sequence). The CDR3 has 16 residues. Trimming pared 1 base from V and 5 bases from J, leaving 17 bases between. CDR3 in amino acids: CASSIGVSTVGYGYTF. DNA of the CDR3: TGTGCCAGTAGTATAGGTGTTTCGACAGTGGGTTATGGCTACACCTTC.

The rearrangement links TRBV19 to TRBJ1-2; D unresolved. The germline V gene encodes CDR1 LNHDA and CDR2 SQIVND (reference sequence). The CDR3 contains 13 residues. The V end was cut by 8 bases, the J end by 3 bases, with 13 bases between. The CDR3 is CASFSPLYYGYTF. CDR3 nucleotides: TGTGCCAGTTTCTCCCCCTTGTACTATGGCTACACCTTC.

This chain links TRBV27 with TRBJ1-2, with a possible D match to TRBD1 (5 bases). CDR3 size: 14 residues. Trimming left V 1 base short and J 8 bases short, with 14 bases between. Germline lookup yields CDR1 MNHEY and CDR2 SMNVEV (reference sequence). This chain's CDR3 is CASSLWGREGGYTF. The CDR3 DNA sequence: TGTGCCAGCAGTTTATGGGGCAGGGAAGGGGGCTACACCTTC.

V usage is TRBV20-1 and J usage is TRBJ1-2; D unclear. Germline V CDR1 and CDR2: DFQATT, SNEGSKA (reference sequence). With 6 bases removed from V and 7 bases from J, the gap between germline ends came to 9 bases. The CDR3 has 10 amino acids. The DNA for the CDR3 is TGCAGTGCCCCCACTGTTGGCTACACCTTC. Translated, it gives CSAPTVGYTF.

This clone was counted between two and nine times. The J gene is TRBJ1-1, the V gene TRBV6-6; D uncertain. The CDR3 runs 13 residues. V shed 2 bases and J shed 4 bases, with 8 bases lying between them. Germline values: CDR1 MNHNY, CDR2 SVGAGI (reference sequence). CDR3 amino acids: CASSYIRGTEAFF. The CDR3 DNA sequence: TGTGCCAGCAGTTACATCCGGGGCACTGAAGCTTTCTTT.

Written as DNA, the CDR3 is TGTGCCAGCAGCAGACAGGCGGGGGACACTGAAGCTTTCTTT. It yields the protein CASSRQAGDTEAFF. The chain uses TRBV5-8 and TRBJ1-1; D is perhaps TRBD1 (6 bases). This CDR3 region has 14 residues. V was shortened by 4 bases and J by 3 bases, with 13 bases between the two germline ends. CDR1 is SGHTS and CDR2 is YDEGEE in the germline V gene. Full variable domain (outside the CDR3, taken from reference TRBV5-8 and TRBJ1-1): EAGVTQSPTHLIKTRGQQATLRCSPISGHTSVYWYQQALGLGLQFLLWYDEGEERNRGNFPPRFSGRQFPNYSSELNVNALELEDSALYLCASSRQAGDTEAFFGQGTRLTVV.

This chain joins TRBV7-3 and TRBJ1-6; D might be TRBD1 (6 bases). The germline gives CDR1 SGHTA, CDR2 FQGTGA. The V and J ends lost 4 bases and 7 bases respectively, with 14 bases between them. The CDR3 consists of 15 residues. The CDR3 DNA reads TGTGCCAGCAGCTCTACAGGGAGTAAGAATTCACCCCTCCACTTT. Its translation: CASSSTGSKNSPLHF.

This sequence joins TRBV13 and TRBJ1-1; possible D gene TRBD1, 6 bases. The CDR3 spans 13 residues. The germline V and J ends were trimmed by 5 bases and 0 bases, with 7 bases remaining between them. The germline gives CDR1 PRHDT, CDR2 FYEKMQ (reference sequence). In nucleotides, the CDR3 is TGTGCCAGCAGCAGGACAGTGAACACTGAAGCTTTCTTT. The encoded protein is CASSRTVNTEAFF.

The genes are TRBV27 and TRBJ1-4; 9 bases line up with TRBD1. Germline V gene data show CDR1 as MNHEY and CDR2 as SMNVEV (reference sequence). The CDR3 contains 18 residues. V trimming: 2 bases; J trimming: 2 bases; junction bases outside the gene matches: 9. The CDR3 coding sequence is TGTGCCAGCAGTTTAGGGAAAGGGACAGGGTTGACTAATGAAAAACTGTTTTTT. Translation gives CASSLGKGTGLTNEKLFF.

This chain joins TRBV6-1 and TRBJ2-7, with TRBD1 matching over 8 bases. Germline V lookup: CDR1 MNHNS, CDR2 SASEGT. The V segment lost 8 bases and the J segment 2 bases; nucleotides outside the gene matches: 2. The CDR3 has 12 amino acids. CDR3 region: CASGTGPYEQYF. The DNA for the CDR3 is TGTGCCAGCGGGACAGGACCCTACGAGCAGTACTTC.

The V call is TRBV14, the J call TRBJ1-1; no reliable D call. V was clipped by 5 bases and J by 4 bases, with 11 bases between them. Per the germline V gene, CDR1 is SGHDN and CDR2 is FVKESK. CDR3 length: 13 amino acids. The CDR3, as DNA: TGTGCCAGCAGCAGGGAGGTCGGCACTGAAGCTTTCTTT. It is translated as CASSREVGTEAFF.

The CDR3 protein is CASSLTPGLHEQFF. In DNA, the CDR3 is TGTGCCAGCAGTTTAACTCCGGGACTCCATGAGCAGTTCTTC. V and J are TRBV27 and TRBJ2-1; possible D gene TRBD2, 6 bases. This CDR3 comprises 14 residues. V was shortened by 2 bases and J by 8 bases, with 13 bases between the two germline ends. CDR1 MNHEY and CDR2 SMNVEV come from the germline V gene (reference sequence).

The rearrangement links TRBV28 to TRBJ1-2; weak D call: TRBD1 (5 bases). This CDR3 has 13 amino acids. Germline loops: CDR1 MDHEN, CDR2 SYDVKM. The V end lost 4 bases, the J end lost 4 bases, and 10 bases lay between the germline ends. CDR3 bases: TGTGCCAGCAGTTCCGGGGGACGCTATGGCTACACCTTC. This encodes CASSSGGRYGYTF.

The chain is built from TRBV19 and TRBJ1-1, with D possibly TRBD1 on 6 matching bases. The CDR3 covers 15 residues. The germline V gene has CDR1 LNHDA and CDR2 SQIVND (reference sequence). The V and J ends lost 9 bases and 0 bases respectively, with 17 bases between them. The DNA of the CDR3 is TGTGCCAGCCAAGTGGGGGGGCTCCTGAACACTGAAGCTTTCTTT. It is translated as CASQVGGLLNTEAFF.

The chain recombines TRBV28 with TRBJ1-2, with D perhaps TRBD1 (6 bases). The CDR3 has 15 amino acids. Germline values: CDR1 MDHEN, CDR2 SYDVKM. Trimming shortened V by 6 bases and J by 0 bases, and 14 bases separated the two germline ends. The CDR3 protein is CASSFRDKTNYGYTF. CDR3 coding DNA: TGTGCCAGCAGCTTCCGGGACAAAACTAACTATGGCTACACCTTC.

This chain connects TRBV18 to TRBJ2-1; 13 bases are shared with TRBD2. The CDR3 is 17 amino acids. Germline V gives CDR1 KGHSH, CDR2 LQKENI. With V trimmed by 3 bases and J by 5 bases, 7 bases remained unmatched. CDR3 loop: CASSPRTSGGGDNEQFF. CDR3 bases: TGTGCCAGCTCACCTAGGACTAGCGGGGGAGGGGACAATGAGCAGTTCTTC.

This chain links TRBV11-2 with TRBJ1-2; TRBD1 is a possible D gene (6 bases). Germline values: CDR1 SGHAT, CDR2 FQNNGV. Trimming stripped 5 bases from V and 4 bases from J, with 17 bases between. This CDR3 has 15 amino acids. The CDR3 bases are TGTGCCAGCAGCCCCCCCGAGAGACAGGCCTATGGCTACACCTTC. This sequence encodes CASSPPERQAYGYTF.

The rearrangement uses TRBV11-3 and TRBJ1-1; tentatively, D is TRBD1 (6 bases). From germline, CDR1 is SGHNT and CDR2 YENEEA. The CDR3 is made up of 15 amino acids. Trimming took 2 bases from V and 5 from J, leaving 15 bases between them. The CDR3 DNA follows: TGTGCCAGCAGCTTAACCTTCAGGGGCGGGACTGAAGCTTTCTTT. Encoded protein: CASSLTFRGGTEAFF.

DNA for the CDR3: TGTGCCTGGACTAGCGGGAGGGCCGGTGGAGAGACCCAGTACTTC. This gives the protein CAWTSGRAGGETQYF. This chain links TRBV30 with TRBJ2-5; the match to TRBD2 covers 12 bases. The V gene end was trimmed by 4 bases and the J gene end by 4 bases; junction bases not matched to a gene: 7. The germline V gene encodes CDR1 GTSNPN and CDR2 SVGIG (reference sequence). This CDR3 is 15 amino acids long.

This clone has a single count. The J gene is TRBJ2-3, the V gene TRBV7-2; tentative D call: TRBD1 (6 bases). CDR3 size: 14 residues. Germline-derived CDR1 and CDR2 are SGHTA and FQGNSA. Trimming took off 3 bases at V and 5 bases at J, with 12 bases between the two ends. CDR3 in DNA: TGTGCCAGCAGCTTGAACAGGGCACGAGATACGCAGTATTTT. Protein product: CASSLNRARDTQYF. The full variable domain, with the rest looked up from reference TRBV7-2 and TRBJ2-3, is GAGVSQSPSNKVTEKGKDVELRCDPISGHTALYWYRQSLGQGLEFLIYFQGNSAPDKSGLPSDRFSAERTGGSVSTLTIQRTQQEDSAVYLCASSLNRARDTQYFGPGTRLTVL.